The 2 T cell receptor beta chains in this list originate from one sample, sequenced in a study of early T cells in non-severe SARS-CoV-2 infection. Each CDR3 protein is one row after TCRdb ran MiXCR on the 5' RACE reads. Of 75,000 to 100,000 distinct CDR3 sequences in the sample, approximately 15% were seen once. Specimen: whole blood. All receptors derive from an adult who was a healthcare worker with PCR-confirmed SARS-CoV-2 infection or an uninfected control (not recorded which).

The chain uses TRBV12-3 or TRBV12-4 and TRBJ2-7, with D unclear. This CDR3 has 12 amino acids. The V end was cut by 0 bases, the J end by 6 bases, with 6 bases between. The CDR3 region is CASSLAVGEQYF. The DNA for the CDR3 is TGTGCCAGCAGTTTAGCAGTGGGCGAGCAGTACTTC.

This clonotype was recorded at least ten times. The CDR3: CSASRQTLPEQYF. CDR3 coding DNA: TGCAGTGCTTCTCGGCAGACCCTTCCCGAGCAGTACTTC. V and J are TRBV20-1 and TRBJ2-7; D unclear. V dropped 5 bases and J dropped 6 bases, with 17 bases sitting between them. The CDR3 runs to 13 residues. Germline assignment: CDR1 DFQATT and CDR2 SNEGSKA (reference sequence).